This T cell receptor (beta chain) appears in the sequencing data of a study of blood T cell repertoires in COVID-19. The table came from immunoSEQ multiplex PCR; TCRdb's copy has only in-frame clones and leaves some out. The data show about 100,000 clones, more than 65% seen once. CDR3 length: 15 amino acids. J was trimmed by 6 bases and V by 5 bases; bases with no gene match: 8. Looked up from germline, CDR1 is MRHNA and CDR2 is SNTAGT. Material for sequencing was peripheral blood. The rearrangement uses TRBV6-4 and TRBJ2-1; TRBD1 matches at 9 bases. This TCR was recovered from a woman in her seventies with acute or convalescent COVID-19. The CDR3 here is CASSRDREFSNEQFF. The CDR3 DNA follows: TGTGCCAGCAGTAGGGACAGGGAGTTTAGCAATGAGCAGTTCTTC.